Reported below is one T cell receptor beta chain. As handled by the study authors: The assay estimated nucleated cells by amplifying reference gene primers. Sequencing used immunoSEQ multiplex PCR; TCRdb keeps in-frame clones, though not all of them. V and J calls and clone size are as listed in that table; D and trimming were resolved from the DNA. The sample has about 220,000 clones; roughly 85% are singletons. This record comes from a study of blood T cell repertoires in COVID-19. The wider study: Sample material is recorded as cDNA or gDNA derived from T cells, B-cell-depleted T cells, or PBMCs.

V shed 10 bases and J 4 bases; nucleotides not matched to a gene: 11. CDR1 and CDR2 from the germline V gene are LNHDA and SQIVND (reference sequence). There are 15 residues in the CDR3. The sequencing sample was made of peripheral blood. The chain carries TRBV19 and TRBJ2-5, with 11 bases aligning to TRBD1. The source is a man aged 25 to 40 who had recovered from COVID-19. CDR3 in DNA: TGTGCCACCAGTTCAAGGGACAGGGGGGGAGAGACCCAGTACTTC. It specifies CATSSRDRGGETQYF.